This T cell receptor (beta chain) is from a study of cytomegalovirus exposure and HLA in healthy donors. Across the whole study: From donors who were HLA-typed, an early data release held 80 million to 95 million unique TCRs.

13 Jbeta primers and 60 Vbeta primers were used for the PCR. The protocol was immunoSEQ multiplex PCR, while the TCRdb copy is restricted to in-frame clones and leaves out a portion. In the table there are 130,000 to 150,000 clones, approximately 78% of which are singletons. Overall study results and limits: Altogether, 150 to 200 TCR beta chains were recorded as cytomegalovirus-associated. Common viral pathogens seemed, in a later analysis, to connect with several of the most significant clusters.

Only a few counts were recorded for this clone. Its specificity is not known. Donors counted as nominally healthy when sampled, yet unrecorded immune exposures were likely. The sequenced sample was PBMCs. The source of this sequence is a man aged 40-55 years in good health and CMV-seropositive.

The CDR3 nucleotides are TGTGCCAGCAGTTTAACTAGCGGGAGTACCGGGGAGCTGTTTTTT. Its translation: CASSLTSGSTGELFF. The chain combines TRBV27 with TRBJ2-2, with 11 bases identical to TRBD2. CDR3 length: 15 residues. The germline V gene has CDR1 MNHEY and CDR2 SMNVEV (reference sequence). Unmatched junction bases numbered 1, after V lost 2 bases and J lost 5 bases.